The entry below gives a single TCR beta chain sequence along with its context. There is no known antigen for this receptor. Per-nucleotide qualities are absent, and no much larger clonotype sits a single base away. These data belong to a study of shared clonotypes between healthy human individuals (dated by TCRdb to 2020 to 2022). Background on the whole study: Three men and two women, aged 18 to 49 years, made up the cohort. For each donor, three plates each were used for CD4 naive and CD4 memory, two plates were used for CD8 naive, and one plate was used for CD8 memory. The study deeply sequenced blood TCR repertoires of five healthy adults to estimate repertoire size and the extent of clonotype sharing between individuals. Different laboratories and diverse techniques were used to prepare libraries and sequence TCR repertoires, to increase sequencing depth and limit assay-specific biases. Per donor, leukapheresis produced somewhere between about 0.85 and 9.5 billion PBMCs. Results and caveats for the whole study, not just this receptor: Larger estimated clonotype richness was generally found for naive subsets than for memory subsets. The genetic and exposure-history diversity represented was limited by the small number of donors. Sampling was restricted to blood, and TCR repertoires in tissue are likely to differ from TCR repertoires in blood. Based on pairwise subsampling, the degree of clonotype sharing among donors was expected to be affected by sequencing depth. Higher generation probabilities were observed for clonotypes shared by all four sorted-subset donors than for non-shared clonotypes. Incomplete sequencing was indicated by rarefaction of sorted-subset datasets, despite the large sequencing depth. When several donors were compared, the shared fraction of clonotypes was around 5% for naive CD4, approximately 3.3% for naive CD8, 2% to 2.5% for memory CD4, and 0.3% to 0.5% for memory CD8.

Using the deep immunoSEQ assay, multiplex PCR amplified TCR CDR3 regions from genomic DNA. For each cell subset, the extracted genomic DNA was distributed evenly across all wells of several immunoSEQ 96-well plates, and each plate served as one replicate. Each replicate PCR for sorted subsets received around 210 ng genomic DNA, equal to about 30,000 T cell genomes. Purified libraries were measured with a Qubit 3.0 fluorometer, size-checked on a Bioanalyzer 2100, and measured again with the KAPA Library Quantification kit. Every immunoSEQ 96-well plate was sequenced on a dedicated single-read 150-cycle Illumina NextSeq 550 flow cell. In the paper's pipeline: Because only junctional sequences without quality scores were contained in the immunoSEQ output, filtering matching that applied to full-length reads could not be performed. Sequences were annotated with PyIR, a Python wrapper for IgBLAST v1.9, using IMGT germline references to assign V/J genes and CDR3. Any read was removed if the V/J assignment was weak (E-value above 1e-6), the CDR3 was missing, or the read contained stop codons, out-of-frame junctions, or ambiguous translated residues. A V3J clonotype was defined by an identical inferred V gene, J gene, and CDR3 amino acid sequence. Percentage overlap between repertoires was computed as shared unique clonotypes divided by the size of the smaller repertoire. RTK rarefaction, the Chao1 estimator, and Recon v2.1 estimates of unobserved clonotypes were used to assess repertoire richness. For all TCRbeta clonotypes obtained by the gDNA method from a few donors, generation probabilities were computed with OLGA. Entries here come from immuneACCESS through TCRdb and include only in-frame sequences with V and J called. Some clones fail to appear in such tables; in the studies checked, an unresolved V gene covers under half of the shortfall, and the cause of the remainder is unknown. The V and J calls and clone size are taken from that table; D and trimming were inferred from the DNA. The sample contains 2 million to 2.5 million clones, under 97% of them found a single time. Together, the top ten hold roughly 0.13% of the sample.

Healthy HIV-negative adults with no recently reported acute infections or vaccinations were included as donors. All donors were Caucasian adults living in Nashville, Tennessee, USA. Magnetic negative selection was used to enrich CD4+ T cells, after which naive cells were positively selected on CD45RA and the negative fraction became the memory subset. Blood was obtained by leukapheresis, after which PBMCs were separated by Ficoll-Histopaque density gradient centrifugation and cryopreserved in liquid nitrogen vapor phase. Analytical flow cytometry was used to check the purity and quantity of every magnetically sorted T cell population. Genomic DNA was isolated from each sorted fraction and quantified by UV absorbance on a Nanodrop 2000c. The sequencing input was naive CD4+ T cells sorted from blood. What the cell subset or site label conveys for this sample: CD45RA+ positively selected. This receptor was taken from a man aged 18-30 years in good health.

At the DNA level, the sequence is TGCGCCAGCAGAGACGACAGGGTGGACACTGAAGCTTTCTTT. Its protein product is CASRDDRVDTEAFF. The V and J genes are TRBV10-2 and TRBJ1-1, with 7 bases in between that match TRBD1. The CDR3, cysteine through phenylalanine, is 14 amino acids long. The read is trimmed to its CDR3 DNA, 42 bases read in frame from base 1. Germline trimming amounts to 6 bases on V and 3 bases on J, with 7 as the count of junction bases outside the gene matches. Via the germline V gene, CDR1 is WSHSY and CDR2 SAAADI.